A single sample is the source of the 9 T cell receptor beta chains below, sequenced in a study of T-cell memory formation after mild COVID-19. TCRdb re-analysed the 5' RACE reads in MiXCR, keeping a single row per CDR3 protein. There are around 300,000 distinct CDR3 sequences in the sample; approximately 14% occur only once, and roughly a fifth lies in the top ten. The sequenced sample consisted of PBMCs or a T cell subset sorted from them (not recorded which). The receptors originated from a man aged 18 to 29 who had mild COVID-19 (a few samples of this study predate the infection). Cell type and time point are not known.

V and J are TRBV6-5 and TRBJ1-2, with D possibly TRBD1 on 5 matching bases. The CDR3 extends over 15 amino acids. V lost 0 bases and J 3 bases, leaving 11 bases between the germline ends. The germline CDR1 and CDR2 sequences are MNHEY and SVGAGI. CDR3 loop: CASSYSIGADYGYTF. As DNA, the CDR3 is TGTGCCAGCAGTTACTCGATCGGGGCTGACTATGGCTACACCTTC.

In this sample, this clonotype turned up a few times. V usage is TRBV5-6 and J usage is TRBJ1-5, with D maybe TRBD1 (5 bases). V was clipped by 4 bases and J by 5 bases, with 13 bases between them. The CDR3 consists of 14 residues. Germline lookup yields CDR1 SGHDT and CDR2 YYEEEE. This CDR3 is CASSVQGFDQPQHF. The CDR3 coding sequence is TGTGCCAGCAGCGTGCAGGGTTTCGATCAGCCCCAGCATTTT.

V usage is TRBV20-1 and J usage is TRBJ2-3; 8 bases map to TRBD2. The CDR3 runs 15 residues. From germline, CDR1 is DFQATT and CDR2 SNEGSKA (reference sequence). J gave up 1 base and V 0 bases, and 3 bases lay outside the gene matches. For the CDR3, the DNA is TGCAGTGCTAGAGAGTCGACTAGCGGCACAGATACGCAGTATTTT. Protein: CSARESTSGTDTQYF.

V gene TRBV6-2 or TRBV6-3 combines with J gene TRBJ2-1; 7 bases are a match to TRBD1. The ends lost 6 bases at V and 0 bases at J; junction bases unmatched: 2. The length of the CDR3 is 14 residues. Per the germline V gene, CDR1 is MNHEY and CDR2 is SVGEGT. The CDR3 DNA reads as TGTGCCAGCAGAGGGACAGCCTCCTACAATGAGCAGTTCTTC. Translating gives CASRGTASYNEQFF.

This clonotype was observed at least ten times. The rearrangement uses TRBV6-2 or TRBV6-3 and TRBJ1-1; D uncertain. The V and J ends lost 2 bases and 1 base respectively, with 5 bases between them. Germline V gene sequence: CDR1 MNHEY, CDR2 SVGEGT. CDR3 length equals 13 residues. The DNA of the CDR3 is TGTGCCAGCAGTTACGCACAGAACACTGAAGCTTTCTTT. Protein: CASSYAQNTEAFF.

A few counts support this clonotype. The genes are TRBV28 and TRBJ2-7; D is undetermined. The CDR3 is 12 residues long. Trimming took off 5 bases at V and 2 bases at J, with 7 bases between the two ends. Looked up from germline, CDR1 is MDHEN and CDR2 is SYDVKM. The CDR3 loop is CASSPSTYEQYV. CDR3 DNA: TGTGCCAGCAGTCCATCCACCTACGAGCAGTACGTC.

This rearrangement joins TRBV5-5 to TRBJ1-1; a weak D match, TRBD1 (6 bases). Trimming stripped 3 bases from V and 1 base from J, with 13 bases between. Germline V gives CDR1 SGHKS, CDR2 YYEKEE (reference sequence). The CDR3 has 15 residues. In nucleotides, the CDR3 is TGTGCCAGCAGCTGGGCAGGGGCGGGGAACACTGAAGCTTTCTTT. This sequence encodes CASSWAGAGNTEAFF.

The J gene is TRBJ1-5, the V gene TRBV7-9, with D unclear. This CDR3 is 14 amino acids long. V lost 6 bases and J lost 9, with 18 bases in between. The germline CDR1 and CDR2 sequences are SEHNR and FQNEAQ (reference sequence). The CDR3 nucleotides are TGTGCCAGCAGTGGAGAGCAGGCCACCTGGCCCCAGCATTTT. This sequence encodes CASSGEQATWPQHF. The variable domain in full, with the rest retrieved from reference TRBV7-9 and TRBJ1-5, is DTGVSQNPRHKITKRGQNVTFRCDPISEHNRLYWYRQTLGQGPEFLTYFQNEAQLEKSRLLSDRFSAERPKGSFSTLEIQRTEQGDSAMYLCASSGEQATWPQHFGDGTRLSIL.

There are a few counts of this clonotype. The chain combines TRBV24-1 with TRBJ2-1; D remains ambiguous. Deletions cut 5 bases from V and 1 base from J, with 8 bases between. There are 14 residues in the CDR3. Germline CDR1 reads KGHDR; CDR2 reads SFDVKD. The CDR3 nucleotides are TGTGCCACCAGTGGTGGGGTTTCCTACAATGAGCAGTTCTTC. It encodes CATSGGVSYNEQFF.